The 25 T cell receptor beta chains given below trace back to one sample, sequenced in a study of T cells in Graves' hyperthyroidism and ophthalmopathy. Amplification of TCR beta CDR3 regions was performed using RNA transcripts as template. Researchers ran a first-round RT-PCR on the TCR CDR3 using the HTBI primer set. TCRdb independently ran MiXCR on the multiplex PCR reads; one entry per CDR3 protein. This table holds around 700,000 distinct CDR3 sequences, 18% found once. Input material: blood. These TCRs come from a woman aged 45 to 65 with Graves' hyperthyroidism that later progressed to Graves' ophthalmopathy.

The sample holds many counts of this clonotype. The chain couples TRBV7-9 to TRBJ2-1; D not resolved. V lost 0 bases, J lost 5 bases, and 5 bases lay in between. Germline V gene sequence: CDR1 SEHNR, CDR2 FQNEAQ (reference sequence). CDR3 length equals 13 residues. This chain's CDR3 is CASSLAEHNEQFF. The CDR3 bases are TGTGCCAGCAGCTTAGCAGAACACAATGAGCAGTTCTTC.

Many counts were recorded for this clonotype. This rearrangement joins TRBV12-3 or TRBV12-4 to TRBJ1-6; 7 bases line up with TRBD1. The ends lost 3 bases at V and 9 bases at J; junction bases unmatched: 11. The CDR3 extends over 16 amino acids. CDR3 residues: CASSFGDSRLGSPLHF. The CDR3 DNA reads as TGTGCCAGCAGTTTCGGGGACAGCAGGCTGGGTTCACCCCTCCACTTT.

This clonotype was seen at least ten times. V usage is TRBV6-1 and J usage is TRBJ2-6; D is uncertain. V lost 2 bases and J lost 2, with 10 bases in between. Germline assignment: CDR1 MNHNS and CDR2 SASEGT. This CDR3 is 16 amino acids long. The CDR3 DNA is TGTGCCAGCAGTGAATTTCGTGGTGCTGGGGCCAACGTCCTGACTTTC. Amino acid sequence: CASSEFRGAGANVLTF.

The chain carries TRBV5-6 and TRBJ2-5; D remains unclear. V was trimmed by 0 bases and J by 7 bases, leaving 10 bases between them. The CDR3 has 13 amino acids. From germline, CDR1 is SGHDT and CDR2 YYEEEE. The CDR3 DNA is TGTGCCAGCAGCTTGGATCAAGGCGTGACCCAGTACTTC. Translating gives CASSLDQGVTQYF. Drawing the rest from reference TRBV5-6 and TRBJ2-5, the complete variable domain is DAGVTQSPTHLIKTRGQQVTLRCSPKSGHDTVSWYQQALGQGPQFIFQYYEEEERQRGNFPDRFSGHQFPNYSSELNVNALLLGDSALYLCASSLDQGVTQYFGPGTRLLVL.

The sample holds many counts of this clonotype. This CDR3 reads CASSDGTGIYNEQFF. In DNA, the CDR3 is TGTGCCAGCAGTGACGGGACAGGGATCTACAATGAGCAGTTCTTC. V gene TRBV6-1 combines with J gene TRBJ2-1; 9 bases are shared with TRBD1. The CDR3 has 15 residues. Germline V gene sequence: CDR1 MNHNS, CDR2 SASEGT. V was clipped by 3 bases and J by 3 bases; unmatched bases: 3.

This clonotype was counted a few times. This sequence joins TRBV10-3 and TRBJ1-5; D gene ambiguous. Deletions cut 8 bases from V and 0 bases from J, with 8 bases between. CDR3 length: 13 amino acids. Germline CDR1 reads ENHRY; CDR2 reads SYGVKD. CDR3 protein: CAIGYDSNQPQHF. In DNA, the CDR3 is TGTGCCATCGGTTACGATAGCAATCAGCCCCAGCATTTT.

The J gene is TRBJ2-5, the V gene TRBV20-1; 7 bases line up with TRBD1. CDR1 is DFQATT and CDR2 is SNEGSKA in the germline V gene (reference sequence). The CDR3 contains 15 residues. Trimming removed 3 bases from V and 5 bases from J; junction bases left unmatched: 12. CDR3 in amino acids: CSASRTGIIPETQYF. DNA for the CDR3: TGCAGTGCTAGCCGGACAGGCATTATCCCGGAGACCCAGTACTTC.

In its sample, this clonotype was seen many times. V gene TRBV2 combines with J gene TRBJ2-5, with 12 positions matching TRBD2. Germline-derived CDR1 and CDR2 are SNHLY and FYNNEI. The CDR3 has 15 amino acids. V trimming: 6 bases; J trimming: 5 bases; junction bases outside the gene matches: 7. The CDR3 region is CASRRTSGERETQYF. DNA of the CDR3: TGTGCCAGCAGGCGGACTAGCGGGGAACGTGAGACCCAGTACTTC.

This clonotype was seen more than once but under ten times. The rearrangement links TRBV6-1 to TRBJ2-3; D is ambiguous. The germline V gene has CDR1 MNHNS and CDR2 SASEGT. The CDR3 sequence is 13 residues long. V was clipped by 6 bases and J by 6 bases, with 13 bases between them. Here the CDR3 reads CASRKAGADTQYF. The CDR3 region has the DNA TGTGCCAGCAGAAAAGCAGGAGCCGATACGCAGTATTTT.

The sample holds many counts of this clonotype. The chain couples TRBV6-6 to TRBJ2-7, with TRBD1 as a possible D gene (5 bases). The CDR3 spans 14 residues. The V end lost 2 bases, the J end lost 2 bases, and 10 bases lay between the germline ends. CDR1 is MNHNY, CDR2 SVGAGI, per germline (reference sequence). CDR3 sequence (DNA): TGTGCCAGCAGTTACGACGACAGAACCTACGAGCAGTACTTC. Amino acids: CASSYDDRTYEQYF.

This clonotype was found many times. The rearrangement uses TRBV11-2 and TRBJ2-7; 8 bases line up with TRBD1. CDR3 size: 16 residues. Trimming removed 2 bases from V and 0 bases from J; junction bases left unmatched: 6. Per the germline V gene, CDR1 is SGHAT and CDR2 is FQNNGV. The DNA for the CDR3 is TGTGCCAGCAGCTTACTGACAGGGGAGTTCTCCTACGAGCAGTACTTC. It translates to CASSLLTGEFSYEQYF.

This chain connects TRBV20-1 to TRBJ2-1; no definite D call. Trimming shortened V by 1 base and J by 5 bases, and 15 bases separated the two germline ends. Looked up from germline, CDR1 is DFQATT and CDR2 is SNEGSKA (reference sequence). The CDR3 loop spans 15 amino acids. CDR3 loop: CSARVRNGENNEQFF. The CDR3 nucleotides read TGCAGTGCTAGAGTCCGGAACGGAGAAAACAATGAGCAGTTCTTC.

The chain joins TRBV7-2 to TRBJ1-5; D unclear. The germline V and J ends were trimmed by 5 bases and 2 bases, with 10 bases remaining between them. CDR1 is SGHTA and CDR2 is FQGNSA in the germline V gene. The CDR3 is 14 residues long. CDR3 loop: CASSVSRGNQPQHF. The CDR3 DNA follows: TGTGCCAGCAGCGTATCCCGGGGCAATCAGCCCCAGCATTTT.

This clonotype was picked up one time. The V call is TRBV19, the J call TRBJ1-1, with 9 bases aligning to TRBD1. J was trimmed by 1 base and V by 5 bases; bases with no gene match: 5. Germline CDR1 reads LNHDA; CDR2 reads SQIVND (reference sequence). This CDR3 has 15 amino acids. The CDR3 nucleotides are TGTGCCAGTAGTCTACAGGGGGCTTCGAACACTGAAGCTTTCTTT. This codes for CASSLQGASNTEAFF. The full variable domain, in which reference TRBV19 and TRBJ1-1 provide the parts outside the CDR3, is DGGITQSPKYLFRKEGQNVTLSCEQNLNHDAMYWYRQDPGQGLRLIYYSQIVNDFQKGDIAEGYSVSREKKESFPLTVTSAQKNPTAFYLCASSLQGASNTEAFFGQGTRLTVV.

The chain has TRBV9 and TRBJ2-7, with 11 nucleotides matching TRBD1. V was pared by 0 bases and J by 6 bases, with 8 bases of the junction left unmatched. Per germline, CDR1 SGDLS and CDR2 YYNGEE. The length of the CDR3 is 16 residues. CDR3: CASSVGGQGANGEQYF. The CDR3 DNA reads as TGTGCCAGCAGCGTAGGAGGACAGGGGGCAAATGGCGAGCAGTACTTC.

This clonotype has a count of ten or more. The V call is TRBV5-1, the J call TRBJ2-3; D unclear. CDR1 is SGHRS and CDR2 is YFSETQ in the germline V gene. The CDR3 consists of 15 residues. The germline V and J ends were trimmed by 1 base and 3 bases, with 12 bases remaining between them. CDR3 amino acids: CASSLQATGTDTQYF. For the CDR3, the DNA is TGCGCCAGCAGCTTGCAAGCGACTGGGACAGATACGCAGTATTTT.

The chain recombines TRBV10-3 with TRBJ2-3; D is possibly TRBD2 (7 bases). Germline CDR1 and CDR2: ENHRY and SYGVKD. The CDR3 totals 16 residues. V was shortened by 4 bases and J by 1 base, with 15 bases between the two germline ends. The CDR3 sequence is CAISGDAGAGTDTQYF. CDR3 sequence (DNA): TGTGCCATCAGTGGGGACGCGGGGGCCGGCACAGATACGCAGTATTTT.

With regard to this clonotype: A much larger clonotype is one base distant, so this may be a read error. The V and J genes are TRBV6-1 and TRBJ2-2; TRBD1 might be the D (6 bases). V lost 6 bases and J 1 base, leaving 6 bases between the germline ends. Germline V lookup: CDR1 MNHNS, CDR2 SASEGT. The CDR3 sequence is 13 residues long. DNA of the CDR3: TGTGCCAGCAGGACAGGGAACACCGGGGAGCTGTTTTTT. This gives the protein CASRTGNTGELFF.

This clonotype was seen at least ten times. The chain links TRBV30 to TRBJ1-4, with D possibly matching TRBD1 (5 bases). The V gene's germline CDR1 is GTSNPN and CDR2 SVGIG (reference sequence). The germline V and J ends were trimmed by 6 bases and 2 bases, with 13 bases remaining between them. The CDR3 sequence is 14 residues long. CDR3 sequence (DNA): TGTGCCTGCCCTGCAGGGCGCACTAATGAAAAACTGTTTTTT. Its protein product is CACPAGRTNEKLFF.

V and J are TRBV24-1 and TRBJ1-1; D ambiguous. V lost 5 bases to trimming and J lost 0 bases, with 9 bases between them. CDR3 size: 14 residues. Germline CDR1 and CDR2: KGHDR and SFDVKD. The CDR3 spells CATSGGDMNTEAFF. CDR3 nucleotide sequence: TGTGCCACCAGTGGGGGTGACATGAACACTGAAGCTTTCTTT.

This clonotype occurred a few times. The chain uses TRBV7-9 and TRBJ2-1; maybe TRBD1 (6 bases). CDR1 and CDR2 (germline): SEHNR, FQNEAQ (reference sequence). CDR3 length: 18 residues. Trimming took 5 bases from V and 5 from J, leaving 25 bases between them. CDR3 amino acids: CASSTKTSGTPLNNEQFF. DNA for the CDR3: TGTGCCAGCAGCACTAAGACCTCCGGGACACCCTTAAACAATGAGCAGTTCTTC.

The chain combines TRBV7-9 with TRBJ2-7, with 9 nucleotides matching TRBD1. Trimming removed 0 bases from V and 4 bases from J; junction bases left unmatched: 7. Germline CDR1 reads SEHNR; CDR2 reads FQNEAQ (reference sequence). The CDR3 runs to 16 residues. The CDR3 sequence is CASSLAQGAKGYEQYF. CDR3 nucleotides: TGTGCCAGCAGCTTAGCACAGGGGGCGAAGGGGTACGAGCAGTACTTC.

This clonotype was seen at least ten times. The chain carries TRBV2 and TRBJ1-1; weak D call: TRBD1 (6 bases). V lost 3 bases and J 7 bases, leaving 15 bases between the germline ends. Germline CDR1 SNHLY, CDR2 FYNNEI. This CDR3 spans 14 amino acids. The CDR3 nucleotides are TGTGCCAGCAGTGACCACGGGGGCCGGGGTGAAGCTTTCTTT. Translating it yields CASSDHGGRGEAFF.

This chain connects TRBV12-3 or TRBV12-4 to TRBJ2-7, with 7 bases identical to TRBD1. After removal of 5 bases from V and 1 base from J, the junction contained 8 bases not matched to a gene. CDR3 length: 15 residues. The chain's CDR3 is CASSKRDSKSYEQYF. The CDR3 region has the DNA TGTGCCAGCAGTAAAAGGGACAGTAAGTCCTACGAGCAGTACTTC.

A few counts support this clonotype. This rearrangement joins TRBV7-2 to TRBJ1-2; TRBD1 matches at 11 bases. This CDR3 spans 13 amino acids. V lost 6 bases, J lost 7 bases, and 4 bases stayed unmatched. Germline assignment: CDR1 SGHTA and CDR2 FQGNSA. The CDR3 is CASSKDRGLGYTF. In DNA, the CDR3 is TGTGCCAGCAGTAAGGACAGGGGGCTTGGCTACACCTTC. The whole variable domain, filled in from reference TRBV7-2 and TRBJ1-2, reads GAGVSQSPSNKVTEKGKDVELRCDPISGHTALYWYRQSLGQGLEFLIYFQGNSAPDKSGLPSDRFSAERTGGSVSTLTIQRTQQEDSAVYLCASSKDRGLGYTFGSGTRLTVV.